This TCR beta chain was recorded in a study of T cells in Graves' hyperthyroidism and ophthalmopathy. Concerning this clonotype: Its antigen is currently unknown.

Authors of the study amplified TCR beta CDR3 regions from RNA transcripts. The HTBI primer set served for first-round RT-PCR of the TCR CDR3. MiXCR, applied by TCRdb to the multiplex PCR reads, yields one record per CDR3 protein. The top ten hold roughly a tenth of the sample, which has hundreds of thousands of distinct CDR3 sequences, 14% seen once. Hyperthyroidism patients were newly diagnosed, had disease duration under 2 months, and were aged 18 to 65 years. Diagnoses were established using clinical symptoms, serum thyroxine and TRAb, thyroid ultrasound and orbital computed tomography. Whole-study findings and limits: Ophthalmopathy could be told apart from stable hyperthyroidism with a 13 V-J model.

The specimen sequenced was blood. The source is a woman aged 18-29 years with Graves' hyperthyroidism.

The chain's CDR3 is CASSQDRGQGLRTGELFF. As DNA, the CDR3 is TGTGCCAGCAGCCAAGATAGGGGACAGGGCCTACGAACCGGGGAGCTGTTTTTT. The chain links TRBV4-2 to TRBJ2-2; 9 positions match TRBD1. Germline lookup yields CDR1 LGHNA and CDR2 YNFKEQ. J was trimmed by 5 bases and V by 0 bases; bases with no gene match: 10. The CDR3 has 18 residues.